The 9 T cell receptor beta chains below were found in one sample sequenced in a study of CXCR3-negative and CXCR3-positive naive CD8 T cells. UMI-labeled TRB cDNA libraries were prepared by 5' RACE. TCRdb re-called the 5' RACE reads and shows each CDR3 protein once, DNA omitted. The sample table sets out 20,000 to 30,000 distinct CDR3 sequences. Sequenced sample: naive CXCR3- CD8+ T cells from blood. The subset here: CD45RO-CCR7+CD27+CD95- naive CD8+ T cells lacking CXCR3 (TNR3-). The receptor source for this set is a human donor in good health. Some clones in this sample may be carry-over from other donors' samples.

The rearrangement joins TRBV12-3 or TRBV12-4 to TRBJ2-2. This CDR3 contains 15 residues. The CDR3 loop reads CASSLRGTNTGELFF.

This chain uses TRBV5-1 with TRBJ1-1. The length of the CDR3 is 15 residues. Germline V gene lookup returns CDR1 SGHRS and CDR2 YFSETQ. The CDR3 here is CASSLGDHLNTEAFF.

The rearrangement uses TRBV24-1 and TRBJ2-1. Germline lookup yields CDR1 KGHDR and CDR2 SFDVKD. The CDR3 spans 12 residues. The CDR3 spells CATSDTWGEQFF.

The chain recombines TRBV3-1 with TRBJ2-7. The CDR3 runs 15 residues. Germline V gives CDR1 LGHDT, CDR2 YNNKEL (reference sequence). This CDR3 is CASSPRVAVSYEQYF.

This chain joins TRBV11-2 and TRBJ1-2; the D call from TCRdb, TRBD1, cannot be confirmed without DNA. The CDR3 loop spans 13 amino acids. Per germline, CDR1 SGHAT and CDR2 FQNNGV. CDR3 sequence: CASGPEGVFGYTF.

This clonotype ranks as medium-sized in terms of frequency. The chain couples TRBV7-9 to TRBJ2-4; TCRdb's D gene call, TRBD1, goes unchecked for lack of DNA. This CDR3 has 14 residues. Germline V gives CDR1 SEHNR, CDR2 FQNEAQ (reference sequence). CDR3 sequence: CASSPPGAKNIQYF.

This CDR3 is CASSSDRESDTQYF. V is TRBV28 and J is TRBJ2-3; TCRdb designates TRBD1, a call that cannot be tested without DNA. The CDR3 sequence is 14 residues long. Germline lookup yields CDR1 MDHEN and CDR2 SYDVKM.

This chain's CDR3 is CASSLLGVYTGELFF. V usage is TRBV7-3 and J usage is TRBJ2-2; TCRdb reports TRBD1, a call that lacks DNA to check it against. Germline loops: CDR1 SGHTA, CDR2 FQGTGA. This CDR3 is 15 amino acids long.

The genes are TRBV29-1 and TRBJ1-2. This CDR3 has 13 residues. Germline V gives CDR1 SQVTM, CDR2 ANQGSEA. The CDR3 loop is CSAGPEGFYGYTF.